This T cell receptor (beta chain) was sequenced during a study of T cells after posttransplantation cyclophosphamide. Profiled with immunoSEQ multiplex PCR; TCRdb holds only in-frame clones, not every one. The table shows roughly 17,000 clones, with about 85% occurring only once. This clone has more than one count but fewer than ten. Its antigen remains unidentified. This CDR3 is 16 amino acids long. Germline CDR1 and CDR2: MDHEN and SYDVKM. V was clipped by 5 bases and J by 5 bases; unmatched bases: 10. Sampled 1 year posttransplant, controls received myeloablative marrow transplants, methotrexate and a calcineurin inhibitor. Findings and caveats of the study: TRB overlap between skin or GI tissue T cells and blood was limited. After PTCy, TRB diversity resembled that of CNI/methotrexate controls.

Sequencing was performed on PBMCs, taken after allogeneic stem cell transplant with calcineurin inhibitor and methotrexate. V usage is TRBV28 and J usage is TRBJ1-5; 9 bases agree with TRBD1. The clonotype originates from a female patient under 30 who received an allogeneic stem cell transplant from an unrelated donor, was CMV-positive, and had acute and chronic GVHD. Some of these T cells may belong to the graft donor. This chain's CDR3 is CASSIATGQGDQPQHF. CDR3 DNA: TGTGCCAGCAGTATAGCTACGGGACAGGGCGATCAGCCCCAGCATTTT.